This entry describes one T cell receptor beta chain. Its antigen is unidentified. The germline gene is not matched at one end of the junction; a read error may be the cause. The data are from a study of shared clonotypes between healthy human individuals. Germline lookup yields CDR1 SGHAT and CDR2 FQDESV (reference sequence). The CDR3 loop spans 13 amino acids. Study-level points and caveats: The study found lower generation probabilities in non-shared clonotypes than in those shared by all four donors. Naive subsets, compared against memory subsets, generally had larger estimated richness values.

Naive CD45RA+ and memory CD45RA-negative subsets were split from CD4+ cells. For every subset, genomic DNA was evenly distributed across several immunoSEQ plates. Method: immunoSEQ multiplex PCR; TCRdb's copy keeps in-frame clones and lacks some. Among a few million clones, 85% to 95% were seen once, and the ten largest hold about 0.41%. The sequence was collected from a young man in good health. Some clones in this sample may be carry-over from other donors' samples. Sequences were obtained from naive CD4+ T cells from PBMCs. Subset: CD45RA+ positively selected. The rearrangement uses TRBV11-1 and TRBJ2-4; D is undetermined. The CDR3 region has the DNA TGTGCCAGCAGCATAGCAACCAAAAACATTCAGTACTTC. Protein product: CASSIATKNIQYF.